These 4 T cell receptor beta chains came from one sample sequenced in a study of blood T cell repertoires in COVID-19. Some clones are missing from TCRdb's copy, which holds only in-frame ones; the method was immunoSEQ multiplex PCR. The sample holds 200,000 to 250,000 clones; more than 70% are singletons and the top ten take approximately 4%. The sample comprised peripheral blood. These receptors came from a woman of 80 years or more with acute or convalescent COVID-19.

The chain recombines TRBV7-9 with TRBJ1-5; D is possibly TRBD1 (5 bases). This CDR3 spans 14 amino acids. With 10 bases removed from V and 4 bases from J, the gap between germline ends came to 17 bases. CDR1 and CDR2 (germline): SEHNR, FQNEAQ (reference sequence). The CDR3 DNA follows: TGTGCCACCAGGCTACAGGCCTATAATCAGCCCCAGCATTTT. Its translation: CATRLQAYNQPQHF.

V usage is TRBV5-5 and J usage is TRBJ1-1; D possibly corresponds to TRBD1 (5 bases). The V end lost 4 bases, the J end lost 4 bases, and 20 bases lay between the germline ends. CDR3 size: 16 residues. Germline lookup yields CDR1 SGHKS and CDR2 YYEKEE (reference sequence). For the CDR3, the DNA is TGTGCCAGCAGCCCCCCAATTGCGGGGGTTGGCACTGAAGCTTTCTTT. This encodes CASSPPIAGVGTEAFF.

This clone has a handful of counts. The chain recombines TRBV7-9 with TRBJ1-4, with D maybe TRBD1 (5 bases). Germline CDR1 reads SEHNR; CDR2 reads FQNEAQ (reference sequence). The CDR3 is 15 amino acids. V was clipped by 1 base and J by 1 base, with 7 bases between them. The CDR3 here is CASSLGGGTNEKLFF. The CDR3, as DNA: TGTGCCAGCAGCTTAGGGGGCGGAACTAATGAAAAACTGTTTTTT. Full variable domain (outside the CDR3, taken from reference TRBV7-9 and TRBJ1-4): DTGVSQNPRHKITKRGQNVTFRCDPISEHNRLYWYRQTLGQGPEFLTYFQNEAQLEKSRLLSDRFSAERPKGSFSTLEIQRTEQGDSAMYLCASSLGGGTNEKLFFGSGTQLSVL.

This chain uses TRBV4-3 with TRBJ2-3; D perhaps matches TRBD2 (6 bases). CDR3 length: 18 residues. In germline, CDR1 is LGHNA, CDR2 YSLEER. V lost 2 bases and J lost 6, with 24 bases in between. The CDR3 DNA reads TGCGCCAGCAGCCAAACTCACCTGACTAGTGCTCGGGCGGATACGCAGTATTTT. It specifies CASSQTHLTSARADTQYF.